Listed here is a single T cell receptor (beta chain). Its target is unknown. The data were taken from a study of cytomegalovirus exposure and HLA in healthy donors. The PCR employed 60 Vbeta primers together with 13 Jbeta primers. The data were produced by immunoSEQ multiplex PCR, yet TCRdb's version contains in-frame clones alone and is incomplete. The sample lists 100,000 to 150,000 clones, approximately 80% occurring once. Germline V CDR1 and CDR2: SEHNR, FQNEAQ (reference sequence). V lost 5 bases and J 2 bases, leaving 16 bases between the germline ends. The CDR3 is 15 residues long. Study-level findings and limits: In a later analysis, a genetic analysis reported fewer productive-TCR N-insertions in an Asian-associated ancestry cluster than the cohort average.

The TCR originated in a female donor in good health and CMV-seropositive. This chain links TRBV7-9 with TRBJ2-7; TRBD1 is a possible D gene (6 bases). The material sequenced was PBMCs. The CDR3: CASSPYPTGPYEQYF. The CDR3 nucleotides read TGTGCCAGCAGCCCCTACCCGACAGGTCCCTACGAGCAGTACTTC.